These T cell receptor beta chains were read from a single sample in a study of blood T cell repertoires in COVID-19. Here immunoSEQ multiplex PCR was the method, and the copy in TCRdb shows in-frame clones only, minus some. Of around 200,000 clones in the sample, roughly 84% were seen once. Material: peripheral blood. The receptor set was obtained from a human donor with acute or convalescent COVID-19. The donor label of this sample is uncertain. CDR3s include the opening cysteine and the closing phenylalanine or tryptophan. D genes are given only for firm matches. For some rows the clone size is stated as once, few or many, or as a class when expanded; others skip it.

d_gene	abundance	j_gene	v_gene	CDR3aa	CDR3nt
TRBD1	NA	TRBJ1-2	TRBV19	CASTSDDRVYGYTF	TGTGCCAGTACCTCAGACGACAGGGTCTATGGCTACACCTTC
TRBD2	NA	TRBJ2-7	TRBV29-1	CSAGAAGSSYEQYF	TGCAGCGCCGGGGCAGCGGGGAGCTCCTACGAGCAGTACTTC
TRBD2	NA	TRBJ2-7	TRBV10-3	CAISVNGGTYEQYF	TGTGCCATCAGTGTAAACGGGGGGACCTACGAGCAGTACTTC
NA	NA	TRBJ2-1	TRBV9	CASSVVSGEQFF	TGTGCCAGCAGCGTAGTCTCCGGTGAGCAGTTCTTC
TRBD2	NA	TRBJ2-1	TRBV10-3	CAIRTTSGTYNEQFF	TGTGCCATCAGGACGACTAGCGGTACTTACAATGAGCAGTTCTTC
NA	NA	TRBJ2-3	TRBV25-1	CASSDVLGSTDTQYF	TGTGCCAGCAGTGACGTCCTCGGTAGCACAGATACGCAGTATTTT
TRBD1	NA	TRBJ2-3	TRBV9	CASSVQGQGIDTQYF	TGTGCCAGCAGCGTACAAGGACAGGGAATAGATACGCAGTATTTT
NA	NA	TRBJ1-1	TRBV28	CASTEENTEAFF	TGTGCCAGCACCGAGGAGAACACTGAAGCTTTCTTT
NA	few	TRBJ1-5	TRBV10-2	CASSESGRHQPQHF	TGCGCCAGCAGTGAGTCGGGCAGGCATCAGCCCCAGCATTTT
NA	NA	TRBJ1-1	TRBV30	CAWSVTRGAEAFF	TGTGCCTGGAGTGTAACCCGGGGGGCTGAAGCTTTCTTT
NA	NA	TRBJ1-4	TRBV9	CASSPRGGTNEKLFF	TGTGCCAGCAGCCCTAGAGGAGGAACTAATGAAAAACTGTTTTTT
TRBD1	NA	TRBJ1-4	TRBV6-6	CASSPGQANEKLFF	TGTGCCAGCAGCCCGGGACAGGCGAATGAAAAACTGTTTTTT
NA	NA	TRBJ1-1	TRBV10-1	CASSPGDGTEAFF	TGCGCCAGCAGTCCGGGAGACGGCACTGAAGCTTTCTTT
NA	once	TRBJ2-7	TRBV5-4	CASSLDPGESYEQYF	TGTGCCAGCAGCTTGGACCCAGGGGAGTCCTACGAGCAGTACTTC
NA	NA	TRBJ1-1	TRBV4-1	CASRPQGNTEAFF	TGCGCCAGCAGACCACAGGGAAACACTGAAGCTTTCTTT
NA	few	TRBJ1-2	TRBV9	CASSVSGGYGADYGYTF	TGTGCCAGCAGCGTATCGGGGGGATACGGAGCCGACTATGGCTACACCTTC
NA	NA	TRBJ2-7	TRBV30	CAWSRGRDYEQYF	TGTGCCTGGAGCAGAGGGAGAGACTACGAGCAGTACTTC
NA	NA	TRBJ1-4	TRBV4-1	CASSQEQYEKLFF	TGCGCCAGCAGCCAAGAACAGTATGAAAAACTGTTTTTT
TRBD1	NA	TRBJ2-7	TRBV30	CAWSPDRVHEQYF	TGTGCCTGGAGTCCCGACAGGGTCCACGAGCAGTACTTC
NA	few	TRBJ1-5	TRBV6-5	CASSKSGDNQPQHF	TGTGCCAGCAGTAAGTCAGGGGATAATCAGCCCCAGCATTTT
NA	few	TRBJ1-1	TRBV21-1	CASSSNLEGRLNTEAFF	TGTGCCAGCAGCAGCAATCTCGAAGGGAGACTTAACACTGAAGCTTTCTTT
NA	NA	TRBJ1-1	TRBV5-1	CASSLTSGPGTEAFF	TGCGCCAGCAGCTTGACGTCTGGGCCGGGGACTGAAGCTTTCTTT
NA	NA	TRBJ1-4	TRBV6-5	CATLSEGEKLFF	TGTGCCACCTTGTCGGAGGGTGAAAAACTGTTTTTT
TRBD1	NA	TRBJ2-7	TRBV28	CASSLTGTYYEQYF	TGTGCCAGCAGTTTGACAGGGACCTACTACGAGCAGTACTTC
TRBD1	NA	TRBJ1-1	TRBV11-2	CASSFRGAMNTEAFF	TGTGCCAGCAGCTTCAGGGGGGCCATGAACACTGAAGCTTTCTTT
NA	NA	TRBJ1-1	TRBV3-1/TRBV3-2	CASSSTGHTEAFF	TGTGCCAGCAGCTCGACAGGCCACACTGAAGCTTTCTTT
NA	NA	TRBJ2-3	TRBV5-1	CASTRAGGQDTQYF	TGCGCCAGCACCCGGGCCGGGGGGCAAGATACGCAGTATTTT
TRBD2	few	TRBJ2-1	TRBV3-1/TRBV3-2	CASSQDSSGAYNEQFF	TGTGCCAGCAGCCAAGATTCTAGCGGCGCGTACAATGAGCAGTTCTTC